The T cell receptor beta chain under discussion was sequenced for a study of response to subunit inactivated influenza vaccine. A word on this clonotype: Its specificity is not known.

Points from the study as a whole: Few additional T cells are recruited per seasonal influenza vaccination, authors suggested.

Germline lookup yields CDR1 DFQATT and CDR2 SNEGSKA (reference sequence). The CDR3 consists of 13 residues. V was shortened by 3 bases and J by 4 bases, with 12 bases between the two germline ends. TCRdb reprocessed the RT-PCR reads with MiXCR, giving one entry per CDR3 protein. The table includes hundreds of thousands of distinct CDR3 sequences, approximately 14% detected once. The sequencing used PBMCs from blood, collected 11 to 12 days after vaccination. The rearrangement uses TRBV20-1 and TRBJ1-1; D is ambiguous. This receptor was taken from a man aged 45-65 years who received an inactivated influenza vaccine. The CDR3 DNA reads as TGCAGTGCTAGCAACGCGGGCGCCACTGAAGCTTTCTTT. Translation gives CSASNAGATEAFF.